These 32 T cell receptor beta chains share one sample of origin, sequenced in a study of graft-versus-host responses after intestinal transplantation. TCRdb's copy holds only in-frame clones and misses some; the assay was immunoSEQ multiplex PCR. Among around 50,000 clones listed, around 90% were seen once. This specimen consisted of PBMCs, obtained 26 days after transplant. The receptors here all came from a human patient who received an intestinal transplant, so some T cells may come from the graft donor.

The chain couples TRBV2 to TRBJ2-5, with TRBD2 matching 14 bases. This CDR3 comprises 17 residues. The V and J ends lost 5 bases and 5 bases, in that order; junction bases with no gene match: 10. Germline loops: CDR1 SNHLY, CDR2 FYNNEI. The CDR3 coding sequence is TGTGCCAGCAGTCCGAGGACTAGCGGGGGGCCGATGGAGACCCAGTACTTC. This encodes CASSPRTSGGPMETQYF.

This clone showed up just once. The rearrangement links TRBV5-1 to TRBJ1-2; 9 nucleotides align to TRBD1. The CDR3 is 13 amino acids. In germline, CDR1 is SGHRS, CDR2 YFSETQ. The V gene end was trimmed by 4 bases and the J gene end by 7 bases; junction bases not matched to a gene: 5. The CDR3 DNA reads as TGCGCCAGCAGCCCACAGGGGGCGCTTGGCTACACCTTC. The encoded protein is CASSPQGALGYTF.

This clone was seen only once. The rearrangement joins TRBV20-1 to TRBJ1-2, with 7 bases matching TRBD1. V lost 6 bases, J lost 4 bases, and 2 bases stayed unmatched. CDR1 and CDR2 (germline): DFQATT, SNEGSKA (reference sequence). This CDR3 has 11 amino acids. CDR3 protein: CSAWDSYGYTF. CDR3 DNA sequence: TGCAGTGCCTGGGACAGCTATGGCTACACCTTC.

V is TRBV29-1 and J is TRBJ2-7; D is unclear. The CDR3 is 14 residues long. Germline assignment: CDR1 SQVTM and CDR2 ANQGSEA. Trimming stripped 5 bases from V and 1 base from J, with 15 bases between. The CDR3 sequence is CSVKGGRRSYEQYF. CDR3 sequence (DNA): TGCAGCGTTAAAGGCGGCCGAAGATCCTACGAGCAGTACTTC.

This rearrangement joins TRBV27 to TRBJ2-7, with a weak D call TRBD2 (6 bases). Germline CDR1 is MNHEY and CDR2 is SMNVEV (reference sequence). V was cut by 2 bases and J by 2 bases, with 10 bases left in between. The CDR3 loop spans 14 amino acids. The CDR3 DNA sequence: TGTGCCAGCAGTTTAACAGGAGGGGCCTACGAGCAGTACTTC. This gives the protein CASSLTGGAYEQYF.

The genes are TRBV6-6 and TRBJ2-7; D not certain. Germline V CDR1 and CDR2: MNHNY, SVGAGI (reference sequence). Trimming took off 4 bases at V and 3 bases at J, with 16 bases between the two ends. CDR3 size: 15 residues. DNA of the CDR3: TGTGCCAGCAGTTTACCTCCCCTAGGTGACTACGAGCAGTACTTC. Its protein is CASSLPPLGDYEQYF.

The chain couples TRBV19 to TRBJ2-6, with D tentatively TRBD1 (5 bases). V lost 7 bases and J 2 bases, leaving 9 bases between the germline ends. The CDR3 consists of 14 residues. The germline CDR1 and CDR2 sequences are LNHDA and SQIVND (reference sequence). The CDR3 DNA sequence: TGTGCCAGTACAGGGTTAACTGGGGCCAACGTCCTGACTTTC. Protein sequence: CASTGLTGANVLTF.

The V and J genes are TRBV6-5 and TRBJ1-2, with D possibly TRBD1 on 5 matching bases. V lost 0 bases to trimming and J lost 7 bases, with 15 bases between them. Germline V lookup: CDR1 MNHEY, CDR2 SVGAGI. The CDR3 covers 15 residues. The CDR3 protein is CASSYSRGWGLGYTF. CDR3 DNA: TGTGCCAGCAGTTACTCTCGGGGCTGGGGACTTGGCTACACCTTC.

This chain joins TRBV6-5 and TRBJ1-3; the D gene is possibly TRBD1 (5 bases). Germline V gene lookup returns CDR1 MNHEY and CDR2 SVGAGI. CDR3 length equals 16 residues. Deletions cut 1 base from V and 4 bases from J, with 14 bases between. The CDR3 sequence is CASSYFPAGSGNTIYF. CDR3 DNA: TGTGCCAGCAGTTACTTCCCGGCAGGGTCGGGAAACACCATATATTTT.

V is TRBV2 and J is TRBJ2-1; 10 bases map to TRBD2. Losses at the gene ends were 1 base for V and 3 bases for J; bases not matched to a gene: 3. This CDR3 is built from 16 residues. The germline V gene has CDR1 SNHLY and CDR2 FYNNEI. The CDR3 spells CASSEGTSGYYNEQFF. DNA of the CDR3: TGTGCCAGCAGTGAAGGGACTAGCGGATACTACAATGAGCAGTTCTTC.

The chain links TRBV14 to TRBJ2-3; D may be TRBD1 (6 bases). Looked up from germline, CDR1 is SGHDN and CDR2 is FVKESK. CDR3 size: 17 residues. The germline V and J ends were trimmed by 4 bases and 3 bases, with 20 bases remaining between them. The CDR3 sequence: CASSLPNRVGGTDTQYF. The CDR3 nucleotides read TGTGCCAGCAGCCTCCCGAACAGGGTTGGTGGGACAGATACGCAGTATTTT.

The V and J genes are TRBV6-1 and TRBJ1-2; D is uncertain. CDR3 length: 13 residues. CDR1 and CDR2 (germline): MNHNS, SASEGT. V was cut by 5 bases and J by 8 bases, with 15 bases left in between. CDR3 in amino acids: CASSPQKEVGYTF. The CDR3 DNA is TGTGCCAGCAGTCCTCAGAAAGAAGTCGGCTACACCTTC.

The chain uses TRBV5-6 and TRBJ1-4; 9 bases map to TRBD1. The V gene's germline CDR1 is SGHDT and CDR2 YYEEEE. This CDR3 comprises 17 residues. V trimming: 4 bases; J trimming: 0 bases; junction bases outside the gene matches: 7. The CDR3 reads CASSVGQGISTNEKLFF. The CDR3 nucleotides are TGTGCCAGCAGCGTTGGACAGGGGATCTCAACTAATGAAAAACTGTTTTTT. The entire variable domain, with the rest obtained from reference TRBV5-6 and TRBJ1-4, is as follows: DAGVTQSPTHLIKTRGQQVTLRCSPKSGHDTVSWYQQALGQGPQFIFQYYEEEERQRGNFPDRFSGHQFPNYSSELNVNALLLGDSALYLCASSVGQGISTNEKLFFGSGTQLSVL.

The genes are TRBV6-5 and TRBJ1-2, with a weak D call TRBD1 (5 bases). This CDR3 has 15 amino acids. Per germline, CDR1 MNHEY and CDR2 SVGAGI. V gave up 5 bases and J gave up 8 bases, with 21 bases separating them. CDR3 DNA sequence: TGTGCCAGCAGTCACCCACCTTCGGGGGGAGGAGGCTACACCTTC. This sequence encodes CASSHPPSGGGGYTF.

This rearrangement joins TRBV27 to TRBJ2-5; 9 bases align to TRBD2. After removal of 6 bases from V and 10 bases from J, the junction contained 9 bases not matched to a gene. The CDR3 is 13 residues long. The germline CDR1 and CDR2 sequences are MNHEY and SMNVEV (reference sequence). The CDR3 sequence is CASSPMAGGIQYF. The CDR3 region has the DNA TGTGCCAGCAGCCCTATGGCGGGGGGGATCCAGTACTTC.

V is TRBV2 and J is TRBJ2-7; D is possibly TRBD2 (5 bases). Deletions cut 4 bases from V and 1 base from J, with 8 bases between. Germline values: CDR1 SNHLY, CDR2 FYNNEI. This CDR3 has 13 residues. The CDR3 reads CASSGGLSYEQYF. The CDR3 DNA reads TGTGCCAGCAGTGGAGGGCTGTCCTACGAGCAGTACTTC.

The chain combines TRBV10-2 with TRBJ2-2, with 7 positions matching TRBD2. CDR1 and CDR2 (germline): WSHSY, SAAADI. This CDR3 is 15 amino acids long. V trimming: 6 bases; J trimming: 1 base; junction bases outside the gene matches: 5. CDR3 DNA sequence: TGCGCCAGCAGACCCTCGGGGGGGAACACCGGGGAGCTGTTTTTT. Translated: CASRPSGGNTGELFF.

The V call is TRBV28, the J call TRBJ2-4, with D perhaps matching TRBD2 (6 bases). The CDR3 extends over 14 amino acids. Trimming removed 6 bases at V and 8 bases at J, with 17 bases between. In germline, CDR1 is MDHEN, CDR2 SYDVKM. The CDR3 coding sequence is TGTGCCAGCAGGACCCCCGGCGGGGAACACATTCAGTACTTC. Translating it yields CASRTPGGEHIQYF. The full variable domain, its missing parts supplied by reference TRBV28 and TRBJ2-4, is DVKVTQSSRYLVKRTGEKVFLECVQDMDHENMFWYRQDPGLGLRLIYFSYDVKMKEKGDIPEGYSVSREKKERFSLILESASTNQTSMYLCASRTPGGEHIQYFGAGTRLSVL.

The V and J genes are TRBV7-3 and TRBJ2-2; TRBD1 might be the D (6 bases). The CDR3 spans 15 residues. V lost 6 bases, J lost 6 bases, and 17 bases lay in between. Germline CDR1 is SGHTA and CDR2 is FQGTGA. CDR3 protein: CASSSGTSRPGELFF. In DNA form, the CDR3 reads TGTGCCAGCAGTTCCGGGACATCGCGGCCCGGGGAGCTGTTTTTT.

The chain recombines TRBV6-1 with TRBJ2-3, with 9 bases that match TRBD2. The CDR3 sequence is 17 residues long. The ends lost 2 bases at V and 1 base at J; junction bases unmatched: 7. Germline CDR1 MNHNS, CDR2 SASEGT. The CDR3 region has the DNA TGTGCCAGCAGTGAAATTGTGGCTAGCGGGGGCACAGATACGCAGTATTTT. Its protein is CASSEIVASGGTDTQYF.

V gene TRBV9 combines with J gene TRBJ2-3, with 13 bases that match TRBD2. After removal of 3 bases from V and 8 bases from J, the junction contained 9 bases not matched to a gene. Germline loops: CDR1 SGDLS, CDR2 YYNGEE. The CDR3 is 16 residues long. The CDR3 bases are TGTGCCAGCAGCGCCCAGACTAGCGGGGGGCCCCGTACGCAGTATTTT. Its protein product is CASSAQTSGGPRTQYF.

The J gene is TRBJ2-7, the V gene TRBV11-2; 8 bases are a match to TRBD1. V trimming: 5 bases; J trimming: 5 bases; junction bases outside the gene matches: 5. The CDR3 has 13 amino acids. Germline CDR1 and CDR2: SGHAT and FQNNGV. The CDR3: CASSATGVHEQYV. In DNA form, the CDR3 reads TGTGCCAGCAGCGCGACAGGGGTTCACGAGCAGTACGTC.

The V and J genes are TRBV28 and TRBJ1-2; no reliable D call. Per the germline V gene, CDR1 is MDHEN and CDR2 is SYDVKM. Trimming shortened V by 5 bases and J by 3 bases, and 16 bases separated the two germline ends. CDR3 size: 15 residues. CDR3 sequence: CASSPRQTIDYGYTF. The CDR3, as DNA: TGTGCCAGCAGTCCTCGCCAGACAATTGACTATGGCTACACCTTC.

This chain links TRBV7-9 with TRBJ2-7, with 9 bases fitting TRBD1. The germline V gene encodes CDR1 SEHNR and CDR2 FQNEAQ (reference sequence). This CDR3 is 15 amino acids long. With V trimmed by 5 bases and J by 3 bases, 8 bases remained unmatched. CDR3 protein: CASSGPGTGIYEQYF. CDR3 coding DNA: TGTGCCAGCAGCGGACCCGGGACAGGGATCTACGAGCAGTACTTC.

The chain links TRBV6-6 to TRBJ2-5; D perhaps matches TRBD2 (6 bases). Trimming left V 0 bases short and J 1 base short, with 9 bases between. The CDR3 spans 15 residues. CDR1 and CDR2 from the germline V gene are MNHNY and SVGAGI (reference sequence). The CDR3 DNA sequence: TGTGCCAGCAGTTACTCTAGCGGCCTCCAAGAGACCCAGTACTTC. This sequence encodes CASSYSSGLQETQYF.

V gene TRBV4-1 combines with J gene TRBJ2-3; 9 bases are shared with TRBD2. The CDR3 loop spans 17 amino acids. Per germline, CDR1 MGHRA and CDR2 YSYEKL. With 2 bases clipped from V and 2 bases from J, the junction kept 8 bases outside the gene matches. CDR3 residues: CASSQQPLAGDTDTQYF. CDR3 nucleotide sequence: TGCGCCAGCAGCCAACAACCTTTAGCGGGGGACACAGATACGCAGTATTTT.

As DNA, the CDR3 is TGCAGTGCCATGACGACCAGGGCTGCTTTCTTT. Translating it yields CSAMTTRAAFF. This chain connects TRBV20-1 to TRBJ1-1, with a weak D call TRBD1 (5 bases). Germline V gene sequence: CDR1 DFQATT, CDR2 SNEGSKA (reference sequence). The CDR3 is made up of 11 amino acids. V lost 6 bases and J 11 bases, leaving 16 bases between the germline ends.

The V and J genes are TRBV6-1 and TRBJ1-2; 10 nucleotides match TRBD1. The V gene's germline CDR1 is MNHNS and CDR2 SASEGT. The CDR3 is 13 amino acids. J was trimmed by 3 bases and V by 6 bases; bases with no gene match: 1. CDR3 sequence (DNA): TGTGCCAGCAGGGGGACAGGGGACTATGGCTACACCTTC. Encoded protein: CASRGTGDYGYTF.

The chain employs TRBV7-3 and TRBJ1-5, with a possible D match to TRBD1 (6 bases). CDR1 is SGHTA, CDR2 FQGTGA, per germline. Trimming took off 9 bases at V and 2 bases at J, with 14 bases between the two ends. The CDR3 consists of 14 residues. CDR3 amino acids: CARQGEGGNQPQHF. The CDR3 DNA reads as TGTGCCAGACAAGGGGAGGGGGGCAATCAGCCCCAGCATTTT.

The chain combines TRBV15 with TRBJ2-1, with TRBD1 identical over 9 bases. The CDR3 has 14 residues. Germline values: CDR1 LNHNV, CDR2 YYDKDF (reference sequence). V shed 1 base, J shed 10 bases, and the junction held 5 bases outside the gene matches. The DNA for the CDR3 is TGTGCCACCAGCAGAGGGACAGGGGAGAACGAGCAGTTCTTC. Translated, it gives CATSRGTGENEQFF.

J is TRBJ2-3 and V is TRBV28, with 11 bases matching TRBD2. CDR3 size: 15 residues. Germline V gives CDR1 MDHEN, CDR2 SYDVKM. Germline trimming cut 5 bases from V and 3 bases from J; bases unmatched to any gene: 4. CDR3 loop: CASSPRLAGTDTQYF. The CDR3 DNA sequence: TGTGCCAGCAGTCCTCGACTAGCGGGGACAGATACGCAGTATTTT.

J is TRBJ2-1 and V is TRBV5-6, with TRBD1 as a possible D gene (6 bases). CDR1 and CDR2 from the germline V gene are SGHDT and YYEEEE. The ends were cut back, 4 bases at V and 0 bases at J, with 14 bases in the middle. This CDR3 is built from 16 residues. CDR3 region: CASSRGQPSSYNEQFF. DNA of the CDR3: TGTGCCAGCAGCAGAGGACAGCCTAGCTCCTACAATGAGCAGTTCTTC.